The text below deals with one TCR beta chain. Its specificity is not known. This specimen belongs to a study of OX40 agonist ivuxolimab in advanced cancers. Overall study context: At doses from 0.01 to 10 mg/kg, patients were given intravenous ivuxolimab every 2 weeks. Study-level findings and limits: At doses 0.1 to 3.0 mg/kg, CD4+ and CD8+ clones expanded. Fewer expanded clones were found on average in CD4+ than in CD8+ T cells.

The study sampled blood at baseline, cycle 4 day 1, and cycle 7 day 1. Trimming removed 4 bases from V and 7 bases from J; junction bases left unmatched: 5. In germline, CDR1 is SGDLS, CDR2 YYNGEE. The CDR3 runs 13 residues. The assay was immunoSEQ multiplex PCR, and TCRdb's table has in-frame clones only and misses some. Of around 22,000 clones listed, roughly 88% are singletons. The V and J genes are TRBV9 and TRBJ2-7; TRBD1 aligns across 10 bases. The sequencing used CD4+ or CD8+ T cells sorted from blood, collected in a trial of the OX40 agonist ivuxolimab. The clonotype originates from an adult with an advanced solid tumor such as melanoma, head and neck, liver or kidney cancer. CDR3 nucleotides: TGTGCCAGCAGCCCGGACAGGGGGGTAGAGCAGTACTTC. This encodes CASSPDRGVEQYF.